One and the same sample provided the 26 T cell receptor beta chains below, sequenced in a study of CD8+CD57+ T cells in acquired aplastic anemia. Genomic DNA acted as the template from which TCR beta VDJ combination and CDR3 sequence profiling were carried out. From the reads, TCRdb called clonotypes with MiXCR, one entry per CDR3 protein. Of about 180,000 distinct CDR3 sequences in the sample, approximately 46% were seen once. Sequenced sample: sorted CD4+, CD8+, or CD8+CD57+ T cells (not recorded which) from PBMCs. The origin of the receptors is a human donor in good health.

This clonotype was seen a handful of times. This rearrangement joins TRBV30 to TRBJ1-5; weak D call: TRBD1 (5 bases). The CDR3 extends over 15 amino acids. With 0 bases removed from V and 0 bases from J, the gap between germline ends came to 9 bases. Germline lookup yields CDR1 GTSNPN and CDR2 SVGIG (reference sequence). CDR3 sequence reads: CAWSVGTYSNQPQHF. As DNA, the CDR3 is TGTGCCTGGAGTGTTGGGACGTATAGCAATCAGCCCCAGCATTTT.

This clonotype was counted a few times. This chain connects TRBV28 to TRBJ1-5; D might be TRBD1 (6 bases). This CDR3 comprises 15 residues. V lost 5 bases to trimming and J lost 5 bases, with 16 bases between them. Germline CDR1 and CDR2: MDHEN and SYDVKM. The DNA for the CDR3 is TGTGCCAGCAGTCCGGGCCGTTGGGGGCATCAGCCCCAGCATTTT. It codes for CASSPGRWGHQPQHF.

At least ten counts were recorded for this clonotype. The chain uses TRBV25-1 and TRBJ1-2; possibly TRBD1 for D (5 bases). Trimming left V 1 base short and J 8 bases short, with 14 bases between. Germline V gene lookup returns CDR1 MGHDK and CDR2 SYGVNS. The CDR3 is 14 amino acids. CDR3 bases: TGTGCCAGCAGTGAATCTCGAATAAGGGGCGGCTACACCTTC. Translating it yields CASSESRIRGGYTF.

The table lists this clonotype with a count of one. This chain uses TRBV20-1 with TRBJ2-2, with a possible D match to TRBD1 (7 bases). Between the trimmed V and J ends, which lost 0 bases and 3 bases, there was a span of 14 bases. Germline V CDR1 and CDR2: DFQATT, SNEGSKA (reference sequence). This CDR3 has 16 residues. The CDR3 DNA sequence: TGCAGTGCTAGAGATTTTGGCAGGGGGGACACCGGGGAGCTGTTTTTT. Its translation: CSARDFGRGDTGELFF.

This clonotype was recorded many times. The rearrangement joins TRBV19 to TRBJ1-5; 8 nucleotides align to TRBD1. V lost 7 bases, J lost 7 bases, and 12 bases stayed unmatched. CDR3 size: 15 residues. CDR1 is LNHDA and CDR2 is SQIVND in the germline V gene (reference sequence). The CDR3 protein is CASNRDRQLRQPQHF. The CDR3 DNA sequence: TGTGCCAGTAACCGGGACAGGCAACTTCGGCAGCCCCAGCATTTT. Looking up the rest from reference TRBV19 and TRBJ1-5 gives the full variable domain: DGGITQSPKYLFRKEGQNVTLSCEQNLNHDAMYWYRQDPGQGLRLIYYSQIVNDFQKGDIAEGYSVSREKKESFPLTVTSAQKNPTAFYLCASNRDRQLRQPQHFGDGTRLSIL.

In this sample, this clonotype turned up many times. The chain joins TRBV20-1 to TRBJ2-2; no clear D gene. CDR3 length equals 12 residues. From germline, CDR1 is DFQATT and CDR2 SNEGSKA (reference sequence). V was shortened by 4 bases and J by 8 bases, with 11 bases between the two germline ends. The CDR3 sequence: CSANPIIGELFF. CDR3 DNA: TGCAGTGCTAATCCGATTATAGGGGAGCTGTTTTTT.

This clonotype was detected ten times or more. The chain employs TRBV5-5 and TRBJ2-3; D gene unclear. CDR3 length: 15 residues. Germline V lookup: CDR1 SGHKS, CDR2 YYEKEE (reference sequence). V was cut by 0 bases and J by 6 bases, with 14 bases left in between. The CDR3 spells CASSLAIVQVDTQYF. The CDR3 DNA reads TGTGCCAGCAGCTTGGCCATCGTTCAGGTCGATACGCAGTATTTT.

This clonotype was picked up many times. The chain carries TRBV5-1 and TRBJ1-2, with D possibly matching TRBD1 (6 bases). The CDR3 has 14 amino acids. Trimming shortened V by 4 bases and J by 8 bases, and 18 bases separated the two germline ends. In germline, CDR1 is SGHRS, CDR2 YFSETQ. CDR3 nucleotides: TGCGCCAGCAGCATGGACAGACTTGCAGGGGGCTACACCTTC. Translating it yields CASSMDRLAGGYTF.

The chain joins TRBV10-3 to TRBJ2-5, with D possibly being TRBD1 (6 bases). From germline, CDR1 is ENHRY and CDR2 SYGVKD. V was shortened by 6 bases and J by 2 bases, with 13 bases between the two germline ends. The CDR3 is 14 amino acids. This CDR3 reads CAIRPQGPQETQYF. The CDR3 nucleotides read TGTGCCATCAGGCCACAGGGACCGCAAGAGACCCAGTACTTC.

The CDR3: CAWSADRGKLRNYGYTF. CDR3 nucleotides: TGTGCCTGGAGTGCGGACAGGGGGAAACTTAGAAACTATGGCTACACCTTC. V and J are TRBV30 and TRBJ1-2, with 10 positions matching TRBD1. The length of the CDR3 is 17 residues. V trimming: 1 base; J trimming: 2 bases; junction bases outside the gene matches: 10. Per the germline V gene, CDR1 is GTSNPN and CDR2 is SVGIG (reference sequence). Full variable domain (remainder filled in from reference TRBV30 and TRBJ1-2): SQTIHQWPATLVQPVGSPLSLECTVEGTSNPNLYWYRQAAGRGLQLLFYSVGIGQISSEVPQNLSASRPQDRQFILSSKKLLLSDSGFYLCAWSADRGKLRNYGYTFGSGTRLTVV.

This clonotype was seen ten or more times. J is TRBJ2-7 and V is TRBV6-1; D gene ambiguous. Germline lookup yields CDR1 MNHNS and CDR2 SASEGT. With 6 bases removed from V and 9 bases from J, the gap between germline ends came to 27 bases. The CDR3 is made up of 16 amino acids. This CDR3 is CASRKDGTRQAMVQYF. CDR3 sequence (DNA): TGTGCCAGCAGAAAGGACGGAACGAGGCAGGCTATGGTGCAGTACTTC.

This rearrangement joins TRBV15 to TRBJ2-5, with 9 nucleotides matching TRBD1. Germline assignment: CDR1 LNHNV and CDR2 YYDKDF (reference sequence). Losses at the gene ends were 6 bases for V and 3 bases for J; bases not matched to a gene: 5. CDR3 length: 14 residues. As DNA, the CDR3 is TGTGCCACCAGGGACAGGGGAGGGGAAGAGACCCAGTACTTC. Translated, it gives CATRDRGGEETQYF. The complete variable domain, with remaining parts taken from reference TRBV15 and TRBJ2-5, reads DAMVIQNPRYQVTQFGKPVTLSCSQTLNHNVMYWYQQKSSQAPKLLFHYYDKDFNNEADTPDNFQSRRPNTSFCFLDIRSPGLGDTAMYLCATRDRGGEETQYFGPGTRLLVL.

The sample holds a few counts of this clonotype. The genes are TRBV27 and TRBJ2-3; D call uncertain. Germline V gene lookup returns CDR1 MNHEY and CDR2 SMNVEV (reference sequence). The V and J ends lost 2 bases and 0 bases respectively, with 12 bases between them. This CDR3 has 16 amino acids. CDR3 protein: CASSLRSVASTDTQYF. As DNA, the CDR3 is TGTGCCAGCAGTTTACGAAGCGTTGCTAGCACAGATACGCAGTATTTT.

The V and J genes are TRBV24-1 and TRBJ1-6; D is possibly TRBD1 (6 bases). V lost 7 bases and J 7 bases, leaving 10 bases between the germline ends. The germline CDR1 and CDR2 sequences are KGHDR and SFDVKD. There are 13 residues in the CDR3. The CDR3 sequence is CATSQGNNSPLHF. The CDR3 DNA follows: TGTGCCACCAGCCAGGGGAACAATTCACCCCTCCACTTT.

The CDR3 coding sequence is TGCAGCGTTGATCTGGGTGACCTAGGCTACGAGCAGTACTTC. It codes for CSVDLGDLGYEQYF. This sequence joins TRBV29-1 and TRBJ2-7; no clear D. The CDR3 is made up of 14 amino acids. Between the trimmed V and J ends, which lost 3 bases and 3 bases, there was a span of 15 bases. Germline lookup yields CDR1 SQVTM and CDR2 ANQGSEA.

This chain uses TRBV9 with TRBJ1-1; D is possibly TRBD1 (6 bases). CDR3 length equals 14 residues. Trimming removed 10 bases from V and 3 bases from J, with 19 bases in between. CDR1 and CDR2 (germline): SGDLS, YYNGEE. CDR3 sequence (DNA): TGTGCCGGCCTCAAAGGGGGAGGGGACACTGAAGCTTTCTTT. Its translation: CAGLKGGGDTEAFF. The full variable domain, completed using reference TRBV9 and TRBJ1-1, is DSGVTQTPKHLITATGQRVTLRCSPRSGDLSVYWYQQSLDQGLQFLIQYYNGEERAKGNILERFSAQQFPDLHSELNLSSLELGDSALYFCAGLKGGGDTEAFFGQGTRLTVV.

Points on this clonotype: Mismatch with germline at one junction end may stem from a read error. The chain's CDR3 is CASSYPGTTNEKPFF. The CDR3 DNA reads as TGTGCCAGCAGTTACCCGGGGACAACTAATGAAAAACCGTTTTTT. This chain uses TRBV6-2 or TRBV6-3 with TRBJ1-4; D is perhaps TRBD1 (6 bases). CDR1 is MNHEY and CDR2 is SVGEGT in the germline V gene. CDR3 length: 15 residues.

This clonotype was seen more than once but under ten times. The chain employs TRBV28 and TRBJ2-7; 7 nucleotides match TRBD1. CDR1 and CDR2 (germline): MDHEN, SYDVKM. V lost 3 bases to trimming and J lost 2 bases; unmatched junction nucleotides: 7. There are 15 residues in the CDR3. The CDR3 loop is CASSFRDSSPYEQYF. CDR3 DNA sequence: TGTGCCAGCAGTTTCCGGGACAGTTCTCCCTACGAGCAGTACTTC.

Many counts were recorded for this clonotype. V and J are TRBV5-1 and TRBJ2-5, with TRBD2 as a possible D gene (6 bases). The CDR3 has 13 residues. V was pared by 5 bases and J by 1 base, with 9 bases between. The germline V gene encodes CDR1 SGHRS and CDR2 YFSETQ. The CDR3 loop is CASRGLIQETQYF. The CDR3 DNA is TGCGCCAGCAGGGGACTTATCCAAGAGACCCAGTACTTC.

Points on this clonotype: Since a much larger clone is just one base distant, this may be a read error. Given the absence of the conserved phenylalanine or tryptophan at the CDR3 end, a read error is likely. This chain uses TRBV12-3 or TRBV12-4 with TRBJ1-1; D remains ambiguous. The CDR3 runs 12 residues. Trimming took 6 bases from V and 0 from J, leaving 5 bases between them. The CDR3 sequence: CASSGVNTEAFL. The CDR3 nucleotides read TGTGCCAGCAGCGGGGTGAACACTGAAGCTTTCCTT.

For this clonotype: A much larger clone differs from this one at a single base, so this may be a read error. This chain joins TRBV6-1 and TRBJ1-2; a possible D gene is TRBD1 (6 bases). Trimming cost V 6 bases and J 4 bases, with 9 bases left between them. The CDR3 is made up of 12 amino acids. The V gene's germline CDR1 is MNHNS and CDR2 SASEGT. The CDR3 nucleotides are TGTGCCAGCAGGAGGACAGCCTATGGCTACACCTTC. The encoded protein is CASRRTAYGYTF.

The CDR3 spells CASSLTGPVGSYEQYF. As DNA, the CDR3 is TGTGCCAGCAGCTTGACAGGGCCCGTAGGCTCCTACGAGCAGTACTTC. The genes are TRBV9 and TRBJ2-7, with TRBD1 identical over 7 bases. The V segment lost 4 bases and the J segment 0 bases; nucleotides outside the gene matches: 10. CDR3 length: 16 residues. CDR1 is SGDLS, CDR2 YYNGEE, per germline. The full variable domain, completed using reference TRBV9 and TRBJ2-7, is DSGVTQTPKHLITATGQRVTLRCSPRSGDLSVYWYQQSLDQGLQFLIQYYNGEERAKGNILERFSAQQFPDLHSELNLSSLELGDSALYFCASSLTGPVGSYEQYFGPGTRLTVT.

This clonotype was picked up a small number of times. The chain links TRBV24-1 to TRBJ2-1, with 9 positions matching TRBD2. CDR1 KGHDR and CDR2 SFDVKD come from the germline V gene. This CDR3 is built from 14 residues. V lost 7 bases and J lost 9; bases outside the gene matches: 9. The CDR3: CATSIAGVSGEQFF. CDR3 DNA: TGTGCCACCAGCATAGCGGGAGTCAGCGGTGAGCAGTTCTTC.

This clonotype occurred many times. V gene TRBV19 combines with J gene TRBJ1-2; D gene ambiguous. Per germline, CDR1 LNHDA and CDR2 SQIVND (reference sequence). The CDR3 spans 13 residues. V lost 6 bases and J lost 4, with 12 bases in between. CDR3 sequence reads: CASRQDIVYGYTF. The CDR3 nucleotides read TGTGCCAGTAGGCAAGACATCGTCTATGGCTACACCTTC.

The V call is TRBV28, the J call TRBJ2-7; TRBD1 agrees at 9 bases. CDR1 and CDR2 from the germline V gene are MDHEN and SYDVKM. The CDR3 loop spans 17 amino acids. The ends lost 3 bases at V and 5 bases at J; junction bases unmatched: 14. As DNA, the CDR3 is TGTGCCAGCAGTTTGGGTTGGCCGGGACAGGGAGGCAACGAGCAGTACTTC. Its translation: CASSLGWPGQGGNEQYF. Complete variable domain (other parts from reference TRBV28 and TRBJ2-7): DVKVTQSSRYLVKRTGEKVFLECVQDMDHENMFWYRQDPGLGLRLIYFSYDVKMKEKGDIPEGYSVSREKKERFSLILESASTNQTSMYLCASSLGWPGQGGNEQYFGPGTRLTVT.

This clonotype was found once. This chain joins TRBV5-2 and TRBJ1-1; the table calls TRBD1, which could not be checked here. TRBV5-2 is an annotated pseudogene. The CDR3 loop spans 17 amino acids. The CDR3 DNA is TGTGCCAGCAACCCCTTGCGGGGACAGAGGATGAACACTGAAGCTTTCTTT. Residues: CASNPLRGQRMNTEAFF.